This TCR beta chain was profiled in a study of blood T cell repertoires in COVID-19. Turning to the study itself: PBMCs, B-cell-depleted T cells, or T cells provided the cDNA or gDNA that made up the material.

Recruited during active infection, patients (from Seattle) were subsequently followed longitudinally. Assay used: immunoSEQ multiplex PCR; TCRdb lists only in-frame clones, some missing. The sample yields fewer than 350,000 clones, approximately 86% seen once. V shed 4 bases and J 6 bases; nucleotides not matched to a gene: 8. Germline values: CDR1 SGHRS, CDR2 YFSETQ. This CDR3 is 15 amino acids long. The chain links TRBV5-1 to TRBJ2-2, with TRBD2 identical over 8 bases. The source is a woman aged 70-85 years with COVID-19, enrolled during active disease. Specimen: peripheral blood. CDR3 amino acids: CASSADLRGAGELFF. The CDR3 DNA follows: TGCGCCAGCAGCGCCGACTTGCGGGGGGCCGGGGAGCTGTTTTTT.